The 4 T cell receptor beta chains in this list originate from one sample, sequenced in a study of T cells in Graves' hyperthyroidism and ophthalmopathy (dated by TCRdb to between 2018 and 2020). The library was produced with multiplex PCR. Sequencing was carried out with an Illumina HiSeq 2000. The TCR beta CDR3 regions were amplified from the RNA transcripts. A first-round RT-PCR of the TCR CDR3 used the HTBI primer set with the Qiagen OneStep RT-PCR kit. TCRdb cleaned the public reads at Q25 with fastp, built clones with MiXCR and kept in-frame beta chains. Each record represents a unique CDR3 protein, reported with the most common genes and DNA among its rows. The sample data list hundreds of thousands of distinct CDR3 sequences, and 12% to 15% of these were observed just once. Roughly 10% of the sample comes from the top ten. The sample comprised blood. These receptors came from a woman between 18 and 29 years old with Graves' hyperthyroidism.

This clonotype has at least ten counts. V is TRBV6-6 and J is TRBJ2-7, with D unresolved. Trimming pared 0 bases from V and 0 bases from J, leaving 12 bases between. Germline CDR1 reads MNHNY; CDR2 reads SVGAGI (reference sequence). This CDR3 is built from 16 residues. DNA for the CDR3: TGTGCCAGCAGTTACTCAGGCTCCTGGAGCTCCTACGAGCAGTACTTC. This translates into CASSYSGSWSSYEQYF.

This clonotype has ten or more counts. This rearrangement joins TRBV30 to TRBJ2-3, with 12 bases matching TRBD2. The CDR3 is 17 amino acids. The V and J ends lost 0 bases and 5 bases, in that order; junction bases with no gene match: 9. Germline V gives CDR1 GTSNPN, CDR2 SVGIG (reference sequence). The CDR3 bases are TGTGCCTGGAGTGTGAGCCGGACTAGCGGGACTAAAGATACGCAGTATTTT. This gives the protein CAWSVSRTSGTKDTQYF.

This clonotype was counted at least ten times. CDR3 residues: CAWKTEVLKETQYF. In nucleotides, the CDR3 is TGTGCCTGGAAGACAGAAGTGTTGAAAGAGACCCAGTACTTC. This sequence joins TRBV30 and TRBJ2-5, with D possibly TRBD1 on 5 matching bases. In germline, CDR1 is GTSNPN, CDR2 SVGIG (reference sequence). The CDR3 has 14 residues. V shed 4 bases and J shed 3 bases, with 15 bases lying between them.

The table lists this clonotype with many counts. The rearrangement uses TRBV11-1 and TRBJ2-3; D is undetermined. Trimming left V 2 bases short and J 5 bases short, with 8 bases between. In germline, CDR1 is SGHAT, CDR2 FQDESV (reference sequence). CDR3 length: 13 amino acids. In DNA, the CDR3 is TGTGCCAGCAGCTTATGGAGAAGAGATACGCAGTATTTT. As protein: CASSLWRRDTQYF. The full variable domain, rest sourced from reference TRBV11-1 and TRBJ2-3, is EAEVAQSPRYKITEKSQAVAFWCDPISGHATLYWYRQILGQGPELLVQFQDESVVDDSQLPKDRFSAERLKGVDSTLKIQPAELGDSAMYLCASSLWRRDTQYFGPGTRLTVL.